Listed here is a single T cell receptor (beta chain). This specimen comes from a study of patients and donors after allogeneic stem cell transplantation. Germline V gene lookup returns CDR1 LNHDA and CDR2 SQIVND (reference sequence). This CDR3 contains 14 residues. The V end lost 4 bases, the J end lost 5 bases, and 14 bases lay between the germline ends. TCRdb analysed the RT-PCR reads with MiXCR anew, one entry per CDR3 protein. Among roughly 960,000 distinct CDR3 sequences listed, more than 15% were seen once. The receptor comes from a human donor who was either an allogeneic HSCT recipient or a stem cell or donor lymphocyte infusion donor (not recorded which). It is not recorded whose cells these are; they may come from a transplant donor. The chain has TRBV19 and TRBJ2-5; D uncertain. What was sequenced was blood, either unsorted or a sorted T cell fraction (not recorded which). The CDR3 protein is CASSKTTSGETQYF. CDR3 in DNA: TGTGCCAGTAGTAAGACCACTTCGGGCGAGACCCAGTACTTC. The full variable domain, with the rest looked up from reference TRBV19 and TRBJ2-5, is DGGITQSPKYLFRKEGQNVTLSCEQNLNHDAMYWYRQDPGQGLRLIYYSQIVNDFQKGDIAEGYSVSREKKESFPLTVTSAQKNPTAFYLCASSKTTSGETQYFGPGTRLLVL.